What follows are 19 T cell receptor beta chains derived from one specimen sequenced in a study of blood T cell repertoires in COVID-19 (dated by TCRdb to about 2020). Receptors were amplified or captured by the immunoSEQ multiplex PCR assay. As stored in TCRdb, this immuneACCESS dataset retains in-frame rearrangements with V and J assigned. A fraction of the clones does not appear; measured against another copy, unresolved V genes explain less than half of the discrepancy, and the remainder lacks a known reason. In this sample the table shows over 350,000 clones, 91% of which occur a single time. The ten largest account for about 0.78% of the sample. Sequencing was done on a sample of PBMCs or T cells enriched from blood (not recorded which). The receptors were sampled from a woman aged 40 to 50 who had been exposed to COVID-19.

The CDR3 spells CSVEGTGGVNTEAFF. The CDR3 coding sequence is TGCAGCGTTGAAGGGACAGGGGGCGTGAACACTGAAGCTTTCTTT. The chain has TRBV29-1 and TRBJ1-1; 11 bases agree with TRBD1. The CDR3 extends over 15 amino acids. The germline V gene has CDR1 SQVTM and CDR2 ANQGSEA. The J segment lost 0 bases and the V segment lost 1 base, leaving 1 base of the junction unmatched.

The chain links TRBV19 to TRBJ1-5; TRBD1 aligns across 8 bases. The CDR3 has 15 residues. Germline values: CDR1 LNHDA, CDR2 SQIVND (reference sequence). J gave up 4 bases and V 4 bases, and 6 bases lay outside the gene matches. CDR3 bases: TGTGCCAGTAGTAGCTCCAGGGGGCCGAATCAGCCCCAGCATTTT. Translating it yields CASSSSRGPNQPQHF.

This clone was recorded many times. This rearrangement joins TRBV29-1 to TRBJ2-3; maybe TRBD2 (5 bases). The V end lost 5 bases, the J end lost 2 bases, and 14 bases lay between the germline ends. Germline assignment: CDR1 SQVTM and CDR2 ANQGSEA. This CDR3 is 14 amino acids long. Written as DNA, the CDR3 is TGCAGCGTTCTGGACTTTCTGGTCACAGATACGCAGTATTTT. Its protein product is CSVLDFLVTDTQYF.

The rearrangement joins TRBV7-6 to TRBJ1-2, with TRBD1 matching 7 bases. The CDR3 runs to 18 residues. The ends lost 1 base at V and 6 bases at J; junction bases unmatched: 17. Per the germline V gene, CDR1 is SGHVS and CDR2 is FNYEAQ. The CDR3 DNA follows: TGTGCCAGCAGCTTAGTGACAGGGCTTAAACAGTCGAGGAATGGCTACACCTTC. Encoded protein: CASSLVTGLKQSRNGYTF.

The V gene is TRBV24-1, the J gene TRBJ2-1; 14 nucleotides agree with TRBD2. This CDR3 spans 16 amino acids. Per germline, CDR1 KGHDR and CDR2 SFDVKD. J gave up 6 bases and V 3 bases, and 3 bases lay outside the gene matches. Written as DNA, the CDR3 is TGTGCCACCAGTGATCCGACTAGCGGGAGGGTCAATGAGCAGTTCTTC. This encodes CATSDPTSGRVNEQFF.

The V gene is TRBV11-2, the J gene TRBJ2-7; TRBD1 matches at 8 bases. CDR3 size: 13 residues. J gave up 5 bases and V 3 bases, and 3 bases lay outside the gene matches. CDR1 SGHAT and CDR2 FQNNGV come from the germline V gene. CDR3 loop: CASSFGQGNEQYF. For the CDR3, the DNA is TGTGCCAGCAGCTTTGGACAGGGTAACGAGCAGTACTTC.

CDR3 bases: TGTGCCAGCAGCCAAGGCGCCGGGACTAGCGAAGAGACCCAGTACTTC. Its translation is CASSQGAGTSEETQYF. V gene TRBV4-2 combines with J gene TRBJ2-5; TRBD2 agrees at 10 bases. There are 16 residues in the CDR3. Germline V lookup: CDR1 LGHNA, CDR2 YNFKEQ. V lost 1 base to trimming and J lost 3 bases; unmatched junction nucleotides: 5.

The chain employs TRBV30 and TRBJ2-3; D remains ambiguous. In germline, CDR1 is GTSNPN, CDR2 SVGIG (reference sequence). This CDR3 is built from 11 residues. Trimming took 5 bases from V and 6 from J, leaving 9 bases between them. CDR3 DNA sequence: TGTGCCTGGCTCCGGGTTGATACGCAGTATTTT. This translates into CAWLRVDTQYF.

This sequence joins TRBV7-9 and TRBJ2-2; D unresolved. Looked up from germline, CDR1 is SEHNR and CDR2 is FQNEAQ (reference sequence). The CDR3 is 13 residues long. Trimming removed 2 bases from V and 6 bases from J, with 7 bases in between. The CDR3 sequence is CASSLLPSGELFF. The CDR3 DNA follows: TGTGCCAGCAGCTTACTTCCCTCCGGGGAGCTGTTTTTT.

This sequence joins TRBV15 and TRBJ1-1, with D possibly being TRBD1 (5 bases). The CDR3 covers 16 residues. Trimming stripped 0 bases from V and 1 base from J, with 12 bases between. Germline loops: CDR1 LNHNV, CDR2 YYDKDF (reference sequence). The CDR3 reads CATSREEGLKNTEAFF. CDR3 bases: TGTGCCACCAGCAGAGAGGAGGGACTTAAGAACACTGAAGCTTTCTTT.

J is TRBJ1-1 and V is TRBV14; D is undetermined. Trimming stripped 1 base from V and 3 bases from J, with 9 bases between. This CDR3 contains 14 residues. Germline V gene lookup returns CDR1 SGHDN and CDR2 FVKESK. CDR3 in DNA: TGTGCCAGCAGCCAAGTTCCACCAGACACTGAAGCTTTCTTT. Translating it yields CASSQVPPDTEAFF.

V usage is TRBV19 and J usage is TRBJ1-2, with 11 bases identical to TRBD1. Germline CDR1 LNHDA, CDR2 SQIVND (reference sequence). Trimming cost V 3 bases and J 8 bases; bases outside gene matches: 5. This CDR3 spans 14 amino acids. CDR3 DNA sequence: TGTGCCAGTAGTATCTTGGACAGGGGGCAAGGCTACACCTTC. It specifies CASSILDRGQGYTF.

The chain employs TRBV12-2 and TRBJ2-2; the table's D call, TRBD2, has no DNA check behind it. TRBV12-2 has pseudogene status. The CDR3 is made up of 16 amino acids. Here the CDR3 DNA reads TGTGCAAGTCGCTTAGCGTTGGAGGGATCAACCGGGGAGCTGTTTTTT. Its translation: CASRLALEGSTGELFF.

V usage is TRBV7-2 and J usage is TRBJ2-1; TRBD2 is a possible D gene (6 bases). V gave up 0 bases and J gave up 4 bases, with 13 bases separating them. The CDR3 is 16 residues long. Looked up from germline, CDR1 is SGHTA and CDR2 is FQGNSA. The DNA of the CDR3 is TGTGCCAGCAGCTTAGCGGCCGGACTACGTTACAATGAGCAGTTCTTC. It codes for CASSLAAGLRYNEQFF.

The chain uses TRBV5-6 and TRBJ1-2, with 9 nucleotides matching TRBD1. Germline CDR1 and CDR2: SGHDT and YYEEEE. The length of the CDR3 is 14 residues. V was clipped by 3 bases and J by 6 bases; unmatched bases: 6. The CDR3 DNA is TGTGCCAGCAGCTGGACAACAGGGGGCGATGGCTACACCTTC. Its protein product is CASSWTTGGDGYTF.

The chain combines TRBV19 with TRBJ2-7; D is possibly TRBD2 (6 bases). V shed 3 bases and J shed 0 bases, with 15 bases lying between them. Germline V CDR1 and CDR2: LNHDA, SQIVND (reference sequence). The CDR3 contains 16 residues. This chain's CDR3 is CASSIVNSGFSYEQYF. For the CDR3, the DNA is TGTGCCAGTAGTATCGTGAATAGCGGATTCTCCTACGAGCAGTACTTC.

V gene TRBV12-3 or TRBV12-4 combines with J gene TRBJ1-6; D gene uncertain. The CDR3 spans 13 residues. V lost 3 bases and J lost 14, with 14 bases in between. The CDR3 spells CASSFLKGGTLHF. As DNA, the CDR3 is TGTGCCAGCAGTTTCTTAAAGGGCGGGACCCTCCACTTT.

The V gene is TRBV7-9, the J gene TRBJ2-7; no reliable D call. With 4 bases removed from V and 6 bases from J, the gap between germline ends came to 7 bases. The CDR3 contains 11 residues. Germline lookup yields CDR1 SEHNR and CDR2 FQNEAQ (reference sequence). The CDR3 loop is CASSSPSEQYF. For the CDR3, the DNA is TGTGCCAGCAGCTCCCCGTCCGAGCAGTACTTC.

The rearrangement joins TRBV7-8 to TRBJ2-5, with TRBD2 matching over 13 bases. Germline values: CDR1 SGHVS, CDR2 FQNEAQ. The CDR3 spans 15 residues. With V trimmed by 5 bases and J by 2 bases, 2 bases remained unmatched. The CDR3 nucleotides are TGTGCCAGCAGCCTGACTAGCGGGGGGCAAGAGACCCAGTACTTC. Its protein product is CASSLTSGGQETQYF.